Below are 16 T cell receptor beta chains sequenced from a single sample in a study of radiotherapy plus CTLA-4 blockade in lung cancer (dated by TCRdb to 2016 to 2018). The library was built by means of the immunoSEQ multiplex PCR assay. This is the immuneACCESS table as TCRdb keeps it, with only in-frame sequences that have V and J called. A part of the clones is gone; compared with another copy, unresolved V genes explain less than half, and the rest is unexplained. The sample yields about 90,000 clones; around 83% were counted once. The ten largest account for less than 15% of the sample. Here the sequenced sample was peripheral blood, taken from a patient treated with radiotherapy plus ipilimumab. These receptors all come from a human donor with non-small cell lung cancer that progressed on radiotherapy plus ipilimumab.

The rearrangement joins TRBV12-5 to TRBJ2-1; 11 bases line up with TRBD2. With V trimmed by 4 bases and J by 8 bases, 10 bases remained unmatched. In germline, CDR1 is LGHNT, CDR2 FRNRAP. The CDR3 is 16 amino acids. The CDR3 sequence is CASGYALAGVLDEQFF. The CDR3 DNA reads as TGTGCTAGTGGTTACGCACTAGCGGGAGTCCTCGATGAGCAGTTCTTC.

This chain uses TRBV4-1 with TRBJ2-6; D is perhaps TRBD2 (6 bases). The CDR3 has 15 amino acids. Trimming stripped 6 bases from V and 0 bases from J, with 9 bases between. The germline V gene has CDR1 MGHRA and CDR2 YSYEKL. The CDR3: CASRSGSSGANVLTF. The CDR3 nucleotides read TGCGCCAGCAGATCCGGGAGCTCTGGGGCCAACGTCCTGACTTTC.

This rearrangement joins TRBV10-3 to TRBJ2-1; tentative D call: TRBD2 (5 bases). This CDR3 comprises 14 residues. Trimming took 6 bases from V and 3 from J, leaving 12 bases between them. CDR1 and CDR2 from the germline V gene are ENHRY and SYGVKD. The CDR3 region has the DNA TGTGCCATCAGGTATAGCGAGGTCTACAATGAGCAGTTCTTC. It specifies CAIRYSEVYNEQFF.

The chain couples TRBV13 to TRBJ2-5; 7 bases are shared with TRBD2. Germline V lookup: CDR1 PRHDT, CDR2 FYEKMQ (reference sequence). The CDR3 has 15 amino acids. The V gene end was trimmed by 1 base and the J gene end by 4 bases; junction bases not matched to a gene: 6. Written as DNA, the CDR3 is TGTGCCAGCAGCTTAGTTTATGCGGGAGTAGAGACCCAGTACTTC. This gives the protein CASSLVYAGVETQYF.

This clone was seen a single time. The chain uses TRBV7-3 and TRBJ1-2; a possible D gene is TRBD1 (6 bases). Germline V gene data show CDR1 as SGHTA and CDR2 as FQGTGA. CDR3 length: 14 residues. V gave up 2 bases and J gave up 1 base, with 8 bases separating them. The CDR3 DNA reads TGTGCCAGCAGCTTACTGGACAGTAACTATGGCTACACCTTC. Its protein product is CASSLLDSNYGYTF.

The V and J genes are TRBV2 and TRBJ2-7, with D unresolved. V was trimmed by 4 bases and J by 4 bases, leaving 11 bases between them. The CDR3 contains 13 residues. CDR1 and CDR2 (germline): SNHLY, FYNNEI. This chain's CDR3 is CASSGYSPYEQYF. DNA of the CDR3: TGTGCCAGCAGTGGGTACAGTCCATACGAGCAGTACTTC.

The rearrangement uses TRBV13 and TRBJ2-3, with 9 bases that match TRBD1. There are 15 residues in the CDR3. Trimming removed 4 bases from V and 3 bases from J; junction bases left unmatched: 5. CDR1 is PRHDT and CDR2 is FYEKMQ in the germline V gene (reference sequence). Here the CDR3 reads CASSYRDRETDTQYF. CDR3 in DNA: TGTGCCAGCAGCTACCGGGACAGGGAGACAGATACGCAGTATTTT.

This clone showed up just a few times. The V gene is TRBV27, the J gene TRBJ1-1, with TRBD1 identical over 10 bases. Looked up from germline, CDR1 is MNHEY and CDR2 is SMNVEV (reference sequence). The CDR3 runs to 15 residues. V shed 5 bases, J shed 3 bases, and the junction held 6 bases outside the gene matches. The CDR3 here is CASSLRDRGDTEAFF. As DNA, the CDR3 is TGTGCCAGCAGTCTCCGGGACAGGGGTGACACTGAAGCTTTCTTT.

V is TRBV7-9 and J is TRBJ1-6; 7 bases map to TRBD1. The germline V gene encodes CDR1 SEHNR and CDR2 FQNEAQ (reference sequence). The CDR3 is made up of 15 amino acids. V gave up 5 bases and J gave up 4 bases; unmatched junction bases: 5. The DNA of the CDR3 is TGTGCCAGCAGCCTTGACAGGGATTATAATTCACCCCTCCACTTT. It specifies CASSLDRDYNSPLHF.

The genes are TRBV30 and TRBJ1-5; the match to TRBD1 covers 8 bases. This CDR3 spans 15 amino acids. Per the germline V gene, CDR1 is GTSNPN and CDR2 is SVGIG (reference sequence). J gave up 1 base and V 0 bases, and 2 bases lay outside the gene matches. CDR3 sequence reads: CAWSVNRGSNQPQHF. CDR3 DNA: TGTGCCTGGAGTGTAAACAGGGGGAGCAATCAGCCCCAGCATTTT.

The CDR3 loop is CASSRDATNEKLFF. The CDR3 nucleotides are TGTGCCAGCAGTCGAGACGCAACTAATGAAAAACTGTTTTTT. V and J are TRBV6-6 and TRBJ1-4; D is uncertain. The CDR3 totals 14 residues. Germline CDR1 MNHNY, CDR2 SVGAGI (reference sequence). V was shortened by 5 bases and J by 0 bases, with 7 bases between the two germline ends.

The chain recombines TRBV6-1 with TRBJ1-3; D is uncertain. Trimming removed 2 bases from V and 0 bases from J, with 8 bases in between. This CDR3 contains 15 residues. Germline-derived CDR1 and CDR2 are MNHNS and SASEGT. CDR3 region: CASSEMSYSGNTIYF. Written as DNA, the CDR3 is TGTGCCAGCAGTGAAATGTCCTACTCTGGAAACACCATATATTTT.

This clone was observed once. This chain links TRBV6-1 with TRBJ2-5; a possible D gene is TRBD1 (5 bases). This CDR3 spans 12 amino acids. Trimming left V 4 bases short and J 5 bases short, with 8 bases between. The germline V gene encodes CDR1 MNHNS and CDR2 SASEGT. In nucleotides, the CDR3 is TGTGCCAGCAGTGGGACAAGTGAGACCCAGTACTTC. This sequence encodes CASSGTSETQYF.

The chain's CDR3 is CASSLDAGSGEKLFF. The CDR3 DNA sequence: TGTGCCAGCAGCTTAGATGCGGGGTCTGGCGAAAAACTGTTTTTT. J is TRBJ1-4 and V is TRBV7-9; D ambiguous. With 1 base removed from V and 8 bases from J, the gap between germline ends came to 14 bases. Germline V gene data show CDR1 as SEHNR and CDR2 as FQNEAQ (reference sequence). The CDR3 runs 15 residues.

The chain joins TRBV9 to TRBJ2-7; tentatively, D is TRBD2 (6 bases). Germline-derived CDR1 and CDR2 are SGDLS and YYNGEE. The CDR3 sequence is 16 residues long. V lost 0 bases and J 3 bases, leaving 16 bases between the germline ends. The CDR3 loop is CASSVGWGVSSYEQYF. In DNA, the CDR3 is TGTGCCAGCAGCGTAGGGTGGGGGGTCTCCAGCTACGAGCAGTACTTC.

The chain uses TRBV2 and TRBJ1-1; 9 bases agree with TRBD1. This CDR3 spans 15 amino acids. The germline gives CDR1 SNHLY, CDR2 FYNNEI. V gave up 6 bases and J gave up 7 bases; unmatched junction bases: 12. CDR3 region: CASRGRDRAVNEAFF. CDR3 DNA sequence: TGTGCCAGCAGGGGGAGGGACAGGGCGGTGAATGAAGCTTTCTTT. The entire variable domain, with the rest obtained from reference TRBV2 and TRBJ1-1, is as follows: EPEVTQTPSHQVTQMGQEVILRCVPISNHLYFYWYRQILGQKVEFLVSFYNNEISEKSEIFDDQFSVERPDGSNFTLKIRSTKLEDSAMYFCASRGRDRAVNEAFFGQGTRLTVV.